The rows below give T cell receptor beta chains drawn from one sample of a study of identical twins. TCRdb reprocessed the 5' RACE reads via MiXCR and lists one record per CDR3 protein. The data contain roughly 260,000 distinct CDR3 sequences, approximately 7.8% of them seen just once; the ten biggest clones take up under 7%. These data also formed part of another study, on yellow fever vaccine responses in identical twins.

The sequencing sample was made of CD8+ T cells sorted from blood. The receptors originated from a woman aged 18-35 years in good health. Each CDR3 is given without its conserved first and last residue.

len | v_gene | CDR3aa
15 | TRBV7-9 | ASSSKASGDTYNEQF
12 | TRBV12-3/TRBV12-4 | ASSLRAYTDTQY
15 | TRBV2 | ASSEGRQGARNSPLH
13 | TRBV14 | ASSQDAGWNSPLH
13 | TRBV29-1 | SVEWWGSRQETQY
12 | TRBV7-9 | ASSFELEVHEQC
13 | TRBV7-8 | ASSLGTGFHNEQF
12 | TRBV9 | ASSAEGAGDEQF
14 | TRBV9 | ASSSSGGYSTDTQY
14 | TRBV4-1 | ASSQAVLANTGELF
14 | TRBV20-1 | SAREAGRPYNSPLH